This entry describes one TCR beta chain. This specimen comes from a study of shared clonotypes between healthy human individuals. Naive CD8 isolation took CD45RO-negative cells positively selected for CCR7 and excluded terminally differentiated effector memory CD45RA+ cells. CDR1 is SEHNR and CDR2 is FQNEAQ in the germline V gene (reference sequence). V was pared by 5 bases and J by 10 bases, with 9 bases of the junction left unmatched. This CDR3 region has 13 residues. Replicate PCRs run on sorted subsets employed 150 to 250 ng DNA, approximately 30,000 T cell genomes. Repertoires were generated with immunoSEQ multiplex PCR, while TCRdb's copy carries only in-frame clones and drops some. The table includes 600,000 or so clones, around 95% detected once.

This TCR was sampled from a woman aged 25 to 45 in good health. Source material: naive CD8+ T cells sorted from blood. This sequence joins TRBV7-9 and TRBJ1-1, with 8 bases aligning to TRBD1. The CDR3: CASSPKMTGAAFF. In DNA form, the CDR3 reads TGTGCCAGCAGCCCAAAAATGACAGGGGCAGCTTTCTTT.